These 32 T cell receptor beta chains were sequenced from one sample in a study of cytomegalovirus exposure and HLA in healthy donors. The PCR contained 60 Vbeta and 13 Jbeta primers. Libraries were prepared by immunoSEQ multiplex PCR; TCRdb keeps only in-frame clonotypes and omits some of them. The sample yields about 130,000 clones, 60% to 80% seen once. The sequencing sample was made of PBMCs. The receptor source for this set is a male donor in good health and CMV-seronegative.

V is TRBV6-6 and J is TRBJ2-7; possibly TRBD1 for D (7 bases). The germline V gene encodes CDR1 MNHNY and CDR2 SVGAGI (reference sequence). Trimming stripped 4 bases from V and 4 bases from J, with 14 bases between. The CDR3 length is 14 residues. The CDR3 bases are TGTGCCAGCAGTTCGGGGGACAGCTTGTACGAGCAGTACTTC. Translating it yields CASSSGDSLYEQYF.

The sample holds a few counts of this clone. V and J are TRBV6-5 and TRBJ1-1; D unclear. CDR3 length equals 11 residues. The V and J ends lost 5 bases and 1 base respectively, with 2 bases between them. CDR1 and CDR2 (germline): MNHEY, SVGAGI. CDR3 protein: CASSRNTEAFF. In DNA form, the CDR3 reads TGTGCCAGCAGTCGGAACACTGAAGCTTTCTTT.

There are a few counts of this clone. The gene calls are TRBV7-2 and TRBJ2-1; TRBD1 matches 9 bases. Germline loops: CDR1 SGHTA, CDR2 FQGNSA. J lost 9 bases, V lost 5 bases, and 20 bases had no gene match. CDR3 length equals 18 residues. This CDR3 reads CASSLSTGGVKVFGEQFF. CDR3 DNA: TGTGCCAGCAGCCTAAGTACAGGGGGCGTTAAAGTCTTCGGTGAGCAGTTCTTC.

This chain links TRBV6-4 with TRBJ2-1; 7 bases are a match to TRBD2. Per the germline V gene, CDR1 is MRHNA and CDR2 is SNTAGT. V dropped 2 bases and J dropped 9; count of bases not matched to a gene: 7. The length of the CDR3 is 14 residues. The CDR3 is CASSDGGSYTEQFF. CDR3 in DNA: TGTGCCAGCAGTGACGGCGGGAGTTATACTGAGCAGTTCTTC.

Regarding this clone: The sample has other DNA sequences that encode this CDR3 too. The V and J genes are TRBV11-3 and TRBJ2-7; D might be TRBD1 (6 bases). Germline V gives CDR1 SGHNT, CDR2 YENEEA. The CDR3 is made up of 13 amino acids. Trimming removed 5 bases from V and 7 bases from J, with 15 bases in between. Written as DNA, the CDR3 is TGTGCCAGCAGCCAGGACCAAAGGGGGGAGCAGTACTTC. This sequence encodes CASSQDQRGEQYF.

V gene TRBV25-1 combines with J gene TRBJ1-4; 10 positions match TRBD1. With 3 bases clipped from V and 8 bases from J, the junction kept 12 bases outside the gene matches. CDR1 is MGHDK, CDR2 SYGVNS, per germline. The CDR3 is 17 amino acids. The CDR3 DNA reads TGTGCCAGCAGTGATCGGACAGGGGGTTTAGGGAGGGAAAAACTGTTTTTT. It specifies CASSDRTGGLGREKLFF.

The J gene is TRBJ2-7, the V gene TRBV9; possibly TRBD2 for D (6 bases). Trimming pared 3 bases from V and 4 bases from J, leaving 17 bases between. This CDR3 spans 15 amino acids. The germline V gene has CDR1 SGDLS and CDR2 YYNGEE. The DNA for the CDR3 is TGTGCCAGCAGCGAAGAACCAGGGAGGCTTTACGAGCAGTACTTC. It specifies CASSEEPGRLYEQYF.

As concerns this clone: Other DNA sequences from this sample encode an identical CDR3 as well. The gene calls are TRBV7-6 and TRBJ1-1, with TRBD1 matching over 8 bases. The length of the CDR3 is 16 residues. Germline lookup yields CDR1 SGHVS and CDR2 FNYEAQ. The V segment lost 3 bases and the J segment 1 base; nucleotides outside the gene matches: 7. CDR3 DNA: TGTGCCAGCAGCTTTACGACAGGGGCGGGGAACACTGAAGCTTTCTTT. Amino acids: CASSFTTGAGNTEAFF.

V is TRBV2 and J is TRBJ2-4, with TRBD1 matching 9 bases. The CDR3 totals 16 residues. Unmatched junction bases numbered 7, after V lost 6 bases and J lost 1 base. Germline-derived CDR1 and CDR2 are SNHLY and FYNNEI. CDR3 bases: TGTGCCAGCAGGATCACAGGGGGCGATGCCAAAAACATTCAGTACTTC. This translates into CASRITGGDAKNIQYF.

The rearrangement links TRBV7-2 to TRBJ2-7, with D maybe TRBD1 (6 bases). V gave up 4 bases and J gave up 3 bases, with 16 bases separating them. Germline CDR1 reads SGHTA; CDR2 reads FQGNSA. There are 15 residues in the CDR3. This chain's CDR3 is CASSSRQESFYEQYF. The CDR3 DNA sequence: TGTGCCAGCAGCTCCCGACAGGAATCTTTCTACGAGCAGTACTTC.

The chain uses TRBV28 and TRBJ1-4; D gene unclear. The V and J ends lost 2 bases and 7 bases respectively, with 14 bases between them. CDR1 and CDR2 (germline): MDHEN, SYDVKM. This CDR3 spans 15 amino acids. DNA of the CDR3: TGTGCCAGCAGTTTACCCCTGGGCAGTACTGAAAAACTGTTTTTT. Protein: CASSLPLGSTEKLFF. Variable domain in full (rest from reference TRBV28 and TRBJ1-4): DVKVTQSSRYLVKRTGEKVFLECVQDMDHENMFWYRQDPGLGLRLIYFSYDVKMKEKGDIPEGYSVSREKKERFSLILESASTNQTSMYLCASSLPLGSTEKLFFGSGTQLSVL.

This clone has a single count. The CDR3 region is CASRSQGGFYEQYF. CDR3 nucleotide sequence: TGTGCCAGCAGATCACAAGGGGGATTCTACGAGCAGTACTTC. The chain links TRBV6-1 to TRBJ2-7; D may be TRBD1 (6 bases). V lost 6 bases, J lost 3 bases, and 15 bases lay in between. The germline CDR1 and CDR2 sequences are MNHNS and SASEGT. The CDR3 is 14 amino acids.

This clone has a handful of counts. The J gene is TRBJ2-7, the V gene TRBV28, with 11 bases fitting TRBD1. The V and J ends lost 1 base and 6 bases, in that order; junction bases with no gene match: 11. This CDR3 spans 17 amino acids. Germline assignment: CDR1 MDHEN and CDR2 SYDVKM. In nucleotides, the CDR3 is TGTGCCAGCAGTTTATTCCGGGACAGGGGGGGTTGGGGCGAGCAGTACTTC. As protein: CASSLFRDRGGWGEQYF.

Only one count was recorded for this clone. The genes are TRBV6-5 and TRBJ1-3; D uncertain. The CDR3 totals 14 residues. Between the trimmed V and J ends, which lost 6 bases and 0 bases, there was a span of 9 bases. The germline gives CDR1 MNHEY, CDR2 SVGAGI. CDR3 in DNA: TGTGCCAGCAGACCAGAGGCCTCTGGAAACACCATATATTTT. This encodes CASRPEASGNTIYF.

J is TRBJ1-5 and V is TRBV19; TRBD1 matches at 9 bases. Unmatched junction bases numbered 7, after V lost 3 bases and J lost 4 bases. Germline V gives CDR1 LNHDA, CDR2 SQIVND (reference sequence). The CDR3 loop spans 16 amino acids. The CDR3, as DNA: TGTGCCAGTAGTATGAAGGACAGGGGTAAAAATCAGCCCCAGCATTTT. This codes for CASSMKDRGKNQPQHF. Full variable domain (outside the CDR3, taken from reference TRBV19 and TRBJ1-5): DGGITQSPKYLFRKEGQNVTLSCEQNLNHDAMYWYRQDPGQGLRLIYYSQIVNDFQKGDIAEGYSVSREKKESFPLTVTSAQKNPTAFYLCASSMKDRGKNQPQHFGDGTRLSIL.

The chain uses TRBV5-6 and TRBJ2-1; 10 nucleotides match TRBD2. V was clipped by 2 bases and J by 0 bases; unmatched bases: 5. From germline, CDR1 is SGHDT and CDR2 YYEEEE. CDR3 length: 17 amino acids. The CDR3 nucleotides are TGTGCCAGCAGCTTTACTAGCGGGGCGGGCTCCTACAATGAGCAGTTCTTC. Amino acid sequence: CASSFTSGAGSYNEQFF.

CDR3 nucleotide sequence: TGTGCCAGCAGCTCCCCAGGGTGGCATCGCCAAGAGACCCAGTACTTC. Amino acids: CASSSPGWHRQETQYF. The chain is built from TRBV7-2 and TRBJ2-5, with D perhaps matching TRBD1 (5 bases). Looked up from germline, CDR1 is SGHTA and CDR2 is FQGNSA. V was cut by 4 bases and J by 1 base, with 16 bases left in between. The CDR3 contains 16 residues.

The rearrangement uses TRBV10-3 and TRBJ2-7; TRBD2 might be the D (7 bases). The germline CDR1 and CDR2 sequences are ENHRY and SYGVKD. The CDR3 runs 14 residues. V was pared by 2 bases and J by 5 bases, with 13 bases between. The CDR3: CAISEGGAGNEQYF. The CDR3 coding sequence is TGTGCCATCAGTGAGGGGGGGGCCGGGAACGAGCAGTACTTC.

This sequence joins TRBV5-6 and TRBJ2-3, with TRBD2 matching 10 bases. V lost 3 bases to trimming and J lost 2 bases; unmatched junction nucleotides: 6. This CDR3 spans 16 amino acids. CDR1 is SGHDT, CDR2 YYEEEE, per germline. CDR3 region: CASSSPGLAYTDTQYF. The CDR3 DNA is TGTGCCAGCAGCTCTCCGGGACTAGCGTACACAGATACGCAGTATTTT.

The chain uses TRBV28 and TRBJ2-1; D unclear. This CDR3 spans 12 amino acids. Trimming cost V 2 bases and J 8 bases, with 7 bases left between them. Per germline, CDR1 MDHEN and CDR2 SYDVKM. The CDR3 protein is CASSLRAYEQFF. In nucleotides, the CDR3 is TGTGCCAGCAGTTTACGCGCCTATGAGCAGTTCTTC.

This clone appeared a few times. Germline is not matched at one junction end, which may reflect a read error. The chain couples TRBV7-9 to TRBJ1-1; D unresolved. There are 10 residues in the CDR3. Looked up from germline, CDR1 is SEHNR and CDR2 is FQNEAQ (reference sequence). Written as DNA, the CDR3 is TGTTCCAGCAGGAGGGATGAAGCTTTCTTT. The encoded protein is CSSRRDEAFF.

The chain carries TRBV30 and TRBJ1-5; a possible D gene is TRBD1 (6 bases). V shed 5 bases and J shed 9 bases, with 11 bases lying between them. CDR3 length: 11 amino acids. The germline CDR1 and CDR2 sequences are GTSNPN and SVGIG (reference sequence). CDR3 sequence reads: CAWEEGGPQHF. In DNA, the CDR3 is TGTGCCTGGGAAGAAGGGGGGCCCCAGCATTTT.

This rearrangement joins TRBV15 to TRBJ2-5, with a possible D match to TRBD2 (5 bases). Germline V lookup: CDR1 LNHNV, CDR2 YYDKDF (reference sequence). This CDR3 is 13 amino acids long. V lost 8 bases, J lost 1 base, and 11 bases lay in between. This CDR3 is CATRQRAQETQYF. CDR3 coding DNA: TGTGCCACCCGTCAGAGGGCCCAAGAGACCCAGTACTTC.

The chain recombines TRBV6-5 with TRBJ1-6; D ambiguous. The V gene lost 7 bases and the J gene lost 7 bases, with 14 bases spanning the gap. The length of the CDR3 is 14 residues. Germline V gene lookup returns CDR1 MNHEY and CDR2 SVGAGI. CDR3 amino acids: CASKPDGKNSPLHF. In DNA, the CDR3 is TGTGCCAGCAAGCCGGACGGGAAAAATTCACCCCTCCACTTT.

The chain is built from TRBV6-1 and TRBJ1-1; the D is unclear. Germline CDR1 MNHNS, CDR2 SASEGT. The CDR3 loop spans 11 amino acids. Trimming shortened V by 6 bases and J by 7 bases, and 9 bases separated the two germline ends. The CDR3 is CASRLVIEAFF. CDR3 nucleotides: TGTGCCAGCAGATTAGTAATTGAAGCTTTCTTT.

CDR3 in DNA: TGCAGCGTTGAAGAAGGCGCAGGTTTTTATGGCTACACCTTC. This encodes CSVEEGAGFYGYTF. The chain uses TRBV29-1 and TRBJ1-2; D remains unclear. The CDR3 has 14 amino acids. CDR1 SQVTM and CDR2 ANQGSEA come from the germline V gene. The V end was cut by 0 bases, the J end by 5 bases, with 13 bases between.

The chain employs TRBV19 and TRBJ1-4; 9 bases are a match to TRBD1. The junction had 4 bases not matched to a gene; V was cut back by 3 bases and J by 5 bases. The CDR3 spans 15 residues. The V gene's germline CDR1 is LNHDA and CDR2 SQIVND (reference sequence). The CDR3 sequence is CASSILGTGNEKLFF. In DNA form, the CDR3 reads TGTGCCAGTAGTATTCTTGGGACAGGGAATGAAAAACTGTTTTTT.

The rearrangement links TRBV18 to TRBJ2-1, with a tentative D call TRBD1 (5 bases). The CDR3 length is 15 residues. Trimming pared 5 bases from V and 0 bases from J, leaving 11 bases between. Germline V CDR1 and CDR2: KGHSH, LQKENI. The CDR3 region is CASSNQGLSYNEQFF. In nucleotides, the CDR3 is TGTGCCAGCTCAAATCAGGGCCTCTCCTACAATGAGCAGTTCTTC.

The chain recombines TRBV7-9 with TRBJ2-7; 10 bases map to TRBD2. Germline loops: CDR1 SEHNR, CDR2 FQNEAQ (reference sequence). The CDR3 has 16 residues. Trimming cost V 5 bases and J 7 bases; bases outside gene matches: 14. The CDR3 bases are TGTGCCAGCAGCCCCTCGAGCGGGAGGGCCGGGGGTGAGCAGTACTTC. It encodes CASSPSSGRAGGEQYF.

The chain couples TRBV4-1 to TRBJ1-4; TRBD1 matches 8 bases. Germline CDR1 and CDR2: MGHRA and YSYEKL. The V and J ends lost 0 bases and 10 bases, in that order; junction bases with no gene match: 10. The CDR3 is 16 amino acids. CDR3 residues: CASSQDGTGGLGKLFF. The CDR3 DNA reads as TGCGCCAGCAGCCAAGATGGGACAGGCGGGTTAGGAAAACTGTTTTTT.

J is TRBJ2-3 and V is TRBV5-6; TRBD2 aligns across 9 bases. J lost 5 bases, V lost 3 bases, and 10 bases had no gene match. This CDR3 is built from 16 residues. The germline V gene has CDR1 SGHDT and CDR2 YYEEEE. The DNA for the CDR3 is TGTGCCAGCAGCTCCATACTAGCGGGTGCCCGAGATACGCAGTATTTT. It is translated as CASSSILAGARDTQYF.

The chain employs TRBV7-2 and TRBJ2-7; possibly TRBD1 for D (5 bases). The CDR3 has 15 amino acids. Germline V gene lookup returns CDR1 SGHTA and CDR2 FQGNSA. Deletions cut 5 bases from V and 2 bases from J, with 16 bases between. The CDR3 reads CASSRETELAYEQYF. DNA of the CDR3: TGTGCCAGCAGCCGTGAGACAGAACTTGCCTACGAGCAGTACTTC.